Shown below are 4 T cell receptor beta chains from a single sample sequenced in a study of post-analysis software for immune sequencing data. Broader study findings: Controls showed lower frequencies than patients for several TRBV segments, and TRBV5-6, TRBV5-1 and TRBV20-1 were among these.

The antigens these receptors bind are not known. Unique molecular identifiers tagged the TCR beta cDNA libraries. TCRdb reanalysed the PCR reads using MiXCR and keeps one entry per CDR3 protein. This table holds roughly 540,000 distinct CDR3 sequences, about a third found once. The material sequenced was blood. The origin of the receptors is a girl aged 2-17 years with multiple sclerosis.

The gene calls are TRBV4-2 and TRBJ2-3; D uncertain. The CDR3 is 13 amino acids. Per the germline V gene, CDR1 is LGHNA and CDR2 is YNFKEQ. Deletions cut 0 bases from V and 5 bases from J, with 6 bases between. The CDR3 loop is CASSQDIGDTQYF. Here the CDR3 DNA reads TGTGCCAGCAGCCAAGACATAGGAGATACGCAGTATTTT.

The chain carries TRBV24-1 and TRBJ2-7; 8 nucleotides match TRBD1. This CDR3 has 15 amino acids. J gave up 2 bases and V 4 bases, and 6 bases lay outside the gene matches. Germline loops: CDR1 KGHDR, CDR2 SFDVKD. The CDR3 loop reads CATSDADREPYEQYF. CDR3 coding DNA: TGTGCCACCAGTGACGCGGACAGGGAGCCCTACGAGCAGTACTTC.

The J gene is TRBJ1-2, the V gene TRBV2; 8 nucleotides agree with TRBD1. Germline V gene sequence: CDR1 SNHLY, CDR2 FYNNEI. V was pared by 3 bases and J by 2 bases, with 2 bases of the junction left unmatched. CDR3 length equals 14 residues. This chain's CDR3 is CASSEDRVNYGYTF. DNA of the CDR3: TGTGCCAGCAGTGAGGACAGGGTCAACTATGGCTACACCTTC.

This chain links TRBV10-2 with TRBJ1-1; TRBD1 matches 11 bases. V dropped 6 bases and J dropped 10; count of bases not matched to a gene: 7. In germline, CDR1 is WSHSY, CDR2 SAAADI. This CDR3 region has 13 residues. The CDR3 DNA reads TGCGCCAGCAGGGCTCCGGGACAGGGGGGAGCTTTCTTT. Translation: CASRAPGQGGAFF.